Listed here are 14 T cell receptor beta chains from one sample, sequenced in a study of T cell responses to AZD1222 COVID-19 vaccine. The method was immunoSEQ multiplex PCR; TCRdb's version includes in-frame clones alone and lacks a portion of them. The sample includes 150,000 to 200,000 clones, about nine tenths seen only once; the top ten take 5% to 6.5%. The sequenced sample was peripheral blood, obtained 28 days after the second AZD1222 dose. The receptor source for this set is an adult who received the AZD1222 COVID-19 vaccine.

The CDR3 spells CASSLNYRGYEQYF. Here the CDR3 DNA reads TGCGCCAGCAGCTTGAACTACCGGGGCTACGAGCAGTACTTC. The chain couples TRBV5-1 to TRBJ2-7; a weak D match, TRBD2 (5 bases). Germline lookup yields CDR1 SGHRS and CDR2 YFSETQ. This CDR3 has 14 residues. Between the trimmed V and J ends, which lost 1 base and 3 bases, there was a span of 11 bases.

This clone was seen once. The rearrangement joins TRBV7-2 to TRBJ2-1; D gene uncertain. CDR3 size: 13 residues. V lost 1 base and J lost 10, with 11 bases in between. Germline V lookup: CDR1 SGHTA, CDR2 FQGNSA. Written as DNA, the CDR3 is TGTGCCAGCAGCTTAGGCGCGAAGGGAGAGCAGTTCTTC. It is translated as CASSLGAKGEQFF.

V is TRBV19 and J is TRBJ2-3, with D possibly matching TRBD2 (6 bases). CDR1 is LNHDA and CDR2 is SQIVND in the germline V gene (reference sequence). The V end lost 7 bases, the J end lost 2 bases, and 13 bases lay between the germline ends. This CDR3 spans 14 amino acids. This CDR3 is CASMEGRLTDTQYF. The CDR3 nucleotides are TGTGCCAGTATGGAGGGGCGCCTCACAGATACGCAGTATTTT.

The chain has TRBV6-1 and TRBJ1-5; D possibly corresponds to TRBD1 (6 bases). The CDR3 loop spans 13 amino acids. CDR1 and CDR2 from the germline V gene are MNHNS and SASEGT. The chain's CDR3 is CASNGGRNQPQHF. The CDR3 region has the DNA TGTGCTTCAAACGGGGGCCGCAATCAGCCCCAGCATTTT.

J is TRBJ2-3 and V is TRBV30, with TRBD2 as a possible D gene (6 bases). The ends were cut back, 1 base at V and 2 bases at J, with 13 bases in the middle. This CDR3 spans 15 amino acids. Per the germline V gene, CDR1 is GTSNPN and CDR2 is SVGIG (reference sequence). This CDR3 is CAWSAQGGLTDTQYF. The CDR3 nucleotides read TGTGCCTGGAGTGCCCAAGGAGGGCTCACAGATACGCAGTATTTT.

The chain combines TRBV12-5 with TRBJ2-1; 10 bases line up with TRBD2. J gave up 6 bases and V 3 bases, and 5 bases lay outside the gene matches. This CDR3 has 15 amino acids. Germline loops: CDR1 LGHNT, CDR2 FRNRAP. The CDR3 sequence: CASGFDSGRANEQFF. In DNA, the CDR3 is TGTGCTAGTGGTTTTGACAGCGGGAGGGCCAATGAGCAGTTCTTC.

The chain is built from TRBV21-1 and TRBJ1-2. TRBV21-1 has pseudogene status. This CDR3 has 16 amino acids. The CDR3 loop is CASSNTPQGEWYGYTF. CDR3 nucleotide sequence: TGTGCCAGCAGCAATACGCCCCAGGGAGAGTGGTATGGCTACACCTTC.

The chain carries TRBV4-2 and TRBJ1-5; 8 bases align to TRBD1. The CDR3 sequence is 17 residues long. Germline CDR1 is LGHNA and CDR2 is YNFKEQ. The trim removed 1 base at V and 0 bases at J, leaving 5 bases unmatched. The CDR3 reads CASSQVVTGGSNQPQHF. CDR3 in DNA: TGTGCCAGCAGCCAAGTAGTCACAGGGGGTAGCAATCAGCCCCAGCATTTT.

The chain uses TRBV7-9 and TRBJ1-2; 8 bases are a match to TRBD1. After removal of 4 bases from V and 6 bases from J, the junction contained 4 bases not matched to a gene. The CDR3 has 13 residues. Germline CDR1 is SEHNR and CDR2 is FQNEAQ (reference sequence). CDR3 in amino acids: CASSSGQGDGYTF. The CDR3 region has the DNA TGTGCCAGCAGCTCAGGACAGGGCGATGGCTACACCTTC.

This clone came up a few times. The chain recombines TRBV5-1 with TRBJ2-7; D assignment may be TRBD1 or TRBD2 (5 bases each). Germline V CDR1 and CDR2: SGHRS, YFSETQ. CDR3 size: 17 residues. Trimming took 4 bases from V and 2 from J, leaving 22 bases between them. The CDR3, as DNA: TGCGCCAGCAGCCTGGGGCCGAGTACCCAGGGACCCTACGAGCAGTACTTC. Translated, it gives CASSLGPSTQGPYEQYF. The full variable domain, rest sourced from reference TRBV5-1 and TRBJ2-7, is KAGVTQTPRYLIKTRGQQVTLSCSPISGHRSVSWYQQTPGQGLQFLFEYFSETQRNKGNFPGRFSGRQFSNSRSEMNVSTLELGDSALYLCASSLGPSTQGPYEQYFGPGTRLTVT.

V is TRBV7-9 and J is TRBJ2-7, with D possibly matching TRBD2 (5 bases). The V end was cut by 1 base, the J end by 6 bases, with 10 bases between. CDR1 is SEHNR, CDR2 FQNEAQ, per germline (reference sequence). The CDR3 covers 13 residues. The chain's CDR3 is CASSLGPGFEQYF. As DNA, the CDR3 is TGTGCCAGCAGCTTAGGCCCGGGATTCGAGCAGTACTTC.

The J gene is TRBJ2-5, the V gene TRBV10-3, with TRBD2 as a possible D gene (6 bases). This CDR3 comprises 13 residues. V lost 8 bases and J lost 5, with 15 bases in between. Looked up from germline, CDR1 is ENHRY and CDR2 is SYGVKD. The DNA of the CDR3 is TGTGCCATCGGTTCGGGAGTTGGGGAGACCCAGTACTTC. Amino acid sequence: CAIGSGVGETQYF.

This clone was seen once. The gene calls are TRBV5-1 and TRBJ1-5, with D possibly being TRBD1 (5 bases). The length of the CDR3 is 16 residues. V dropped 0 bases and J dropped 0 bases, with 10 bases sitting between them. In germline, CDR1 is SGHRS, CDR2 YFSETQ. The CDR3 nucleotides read TGCGCCAGCAGCTTGGGAGGGGTGGATAGCAATCAGCCCCAGCATTTT. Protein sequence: CASSLGGVDSNQPQHF.

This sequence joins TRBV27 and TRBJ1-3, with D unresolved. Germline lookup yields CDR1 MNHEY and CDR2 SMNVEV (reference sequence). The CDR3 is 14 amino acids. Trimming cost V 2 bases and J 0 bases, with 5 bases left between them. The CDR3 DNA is TGTGCCAGCAGTTTACGACACTCTGGAAACACCATATATTTT. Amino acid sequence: CASSLRHSGNTIYF.